This TCR beta chain stems from a study of human T cells and chemical hapten exposure. Unique molecular identifiers were affixed to discrete cDNA molecules within the library. Original data processing: Samples had a median of 95,638 TCRs, ranging 23,224 to 690,600. TCRdb passed the RACE reads through MiXCR, listing each CDR3 protein once. For this entry, the V and J calls and clone size follow TCRdb and not the study's own pipeline. This table holds some 89,000 distinct CDR3 sequences, 27% found once. Time point noted: patch test 3, about 24 weeks after DPC sensitization. Treatment defined: therapeutic diphenylcyclopropenone sensitization with weekly scalp DPC. CDR1 is SGHTA, CDR2 FQGNSA, per germline. This CDR3 comprises 13 residues. Deletions cut 9 bases from V and 1 base from J, with 11 bases between.

The chain is built from TRBV7-2 and TRBJ2-3; D may correspond to TRBD1 or TRBD2 (5 bases each). The starting material was whole blood, obtained in connection with sensitization to the hapten diphenylcyclopropenone (DPC). This receptor was obtained from a man aged 40-49 years with alopecia areata. Some clones in this sample may be carry-over from other donors' samples. The CDR3 DNA reads as TGTGCCAGTAGAGAGGGGCGCACAGATACGCAGTATTTT. It translates to CASREGRTDTQYF.